This is a list of T cell receptor beta chains from one sample in a study of blood T cell repertoires in COVID-19. Here immunoSEQ multiplex PCR was the method, and the copy in TCRdb shows in-frame clones only, minus some. The repertoire includes 150,000 to 200,000 clones, more than 75% of them detected once, and around a sixth sits in the top ten. Sequenced: PBMCs or T cells enriched from blood (not recorded which). Receptors originate from a woman in her fifties or sixties who had recovered from COVID-19. The CDR3 runs from the conserved cysteine through the conserved F or W. D genes are given only for firm matches. A row's size may be missing; if present it is once, few, many or a size class.

CDR3 length	D gene	clone size	V gene	J gene	CDR3 protein	CDR3 DNA
18	-	-	TRBV28	TRBJ2-4	CASISVGEGGVAKNIQYF	TGTGCCAGTATTTCTGTCGGGGAAGGTGGTGTAGCCAAAAACATTCAGTACTTC
16	TRBD2	few	TRBV5-1	TRBJ2-3	CASSLAASGNTDTQYF	TGCGCCAGCAGCTTGGCGGCTAGCGGGAACACAGATACGCAGTATTTT
15	-	-	TRBV10-3	TRBJ1-5	CAISEAGGSNQPQHF	TGTGCCATCAGTGAGGCAGGTGGTAGCAATCAGCCCCAGCATTTT
18	-	-	TRBV4-2	TRBJ1-6	CASSQEDHYADTNSPLHF	TGTGCCAGCAGCCAAGAGGATCATTACGCGGATACGAATTCACCCCTCCACTTT
14	-	-	TRBV6-5	TRBJ1-1	CASAGGSGNTEAFF	TGTGCCAGCGCGGGGGGCTCCGGGAACACTGAAGCTTTCTTT
16	TRBD1	-	TRBV6-2/TRBV6-3	TRBJ1-1	CASSTGQAVSNTEAFF	TGTGCCAGCAGTACCGGACAGGCCGTATCGAACACTGAAGCTTTCTTT
14	-	-	TRBV11-2	TRBJ2-7	CASSLNRETYEQYF	TGTGCCAGCAGCTTAAACCGGGAGACCTACGAGCAGTACTTC
11	TRBD1	-	TRBV19	TRBJ1-2	CASRFLGQAIF	TGTGCCAGTCGTTTCCTTGGACAGGCCATCTTC
14	TRBD1	-	TRBV19	TRBJ1-2	CASSRTGVDYGYTF	TGTGCCAGTAGTAGGACAGGGGTCGACTATGGCTACACCTTC
15	-	-	TRBV27	TRBJ2-7	CASSKRRAGVNEQYF	TGTGCCAGCAGTAAAAGGAGGGCCGGTGTCAACGAGCAGTACTTC
13	TRBD1	-	TRBV28	TRBJ2-3	CASSPPTGVTQYF	TGTGCCAGCAGTCCCCCCACAGGGGTTACGCAGTATTTT
15	-	-	TRBV7-2	TRBJ2-2	CASSLEGAGTGELFF	TGTGCCAGCAGCTTAGAGGGGGCGGGGACCGGGGAGCTGTTTTTT
12	TRBD2	-	TRBV2	TRBJ2-1	CASRLAGREQFF	TGTGCCAGCAGGCTAGCGGGAAGGGAGCAGTTCTTC
14	-	-	TRBV20-1	TRBJ2-1	CSASRLGVYNEQFF	TGCAGTGCTAGTAGACTAGGGGTCTACAATGAGCAGTTCTTC
13	TRBD1	-	TRBV4-1	TRBJ1-6	CASSLDRGLTLHF	TGCGCCAGCAGCCTAGACAGGGGTCTTACCCTCCACTTT
16	-	-	TRBV5-4	TRBJ2-6	CASSLVVYSGANVLTF	TGTGCCAGCAGCTTGGTCGTTTACTCTGGGGCCAACGTCCTGACTTTC
14	TRBD2	once	TRBV7-2	TRBJ2-1	CASSLGLASNEQFF	TGTGCCAGCAGCTTAGGACTAGCTAGCAATGAGCAGTTCTTC
15	TRBD2	-	TRBV6-4	TRBJ2-1	CASSDESGGINEQFF	TGTGCCAGCAGTGACGAAAGCGGGGGTATCAATGAGCAGTTCTTC
19	TRBD1	once	TRBV18	TRBJ1-1	CASSIVGRTTGTVKSEAFF	TGTGCCAGCTCAATCGTAGGGAGGACTACCGGGACAGTAAAGTCCGAAGCTTTCTTT
16	-	-	TRBV3-1/TRBV3-2	TRBJ2-7	CASSLLSTSVRNEQYF	TGTGCCAGCAGCCTTCTCTCGACCTCGGTCAGGAACGAGCAGTACTTC
15	TRBD2	-	TRBV2	TRBJ2-1	CASSETSGREHEQFF	TGTGCCAGCAGCGAGACTAGCGGGAGGGAACATGAGCAGTTCTTC
15	TRBD1	-	TRBV19	TRBJ2-7	CASSVSGTGSYEQYF	TGTGCCAGTAGTGTCTCCGGGACAGGGAGCTACGAGCAGTACTTC
13	-	-	TRBV5-1	TRBJ2-6	CASSPPGVNVLTF	TGCGCCAGCAGCCCCCCCGGGGTCAACGTCCTGACTTTC
15	TRBD1	-	TRBV29-1	TRBJ2-2	CSVTPGDSFTGELFF	TGCAGCGTTACGCCTGGGGACAGTTTCACCGGGGAGCTGTTTTTT
19	TRBD1	-	TRBV27	TRBJ1-1	CASSLKGLNRGPWNTEAFF	TGTGCCAGCAGTTTAAAAGGCCTGAACAGGGGGCCTTGGAACACTGAAGCTTTCTTT
14	-	-	TRBV18	TRBJ1-6	CASSPRHDNSPLHF	TGTGCCAGCTCACCCCGACACGATAATTCACCCCTCCACTTT
13	-	-	TRBV6-2/TRBV6-3	TRBJ1-3	CASSWGPGNTIYF	TGTGCCAGCAGCTGGGGGCCTGGAAACACCATATATTTT
14	TRBD1	-	TRBV7-9	TRBJ1-4	CASSSRTGGEKLFF	TGTGCCAGCAGCTCGAGGACAGGGGGCGAAAAACTGTTTTTT
12	-	few	TRBV18	TRBJ1-1	CASSMGLTEAFF	TGTGCCAGCTCAATGGGGCTCACTGAAGCTTTCTTT
17	TRBD1	-	TRBV4-1	TRBJ1-6	CASSPGKGALYNSPLHF	TGCGCCAGCAGTCCGGGGAAGGGGGCACTGTATAATTCACCCCTCCACTTT
13	-	-	TRBV28	TRBJ1-1	CASRAGVNTEAFF	TGTGCCAGCAGGGCAGGGGTAAACACTGAAGCTTTCTTT
15	-	-	TRBV11-1	TRBJ1-1	CASSRNTGTNTEAFF	TGTGCCAGCAGCCGAAACACGGGAACGAACACTGAAGCTTTCTTT
15	-	-	TRBV9	TRBJ2-7	CASSVNPGGQYEQYF	TGTGCCAGCAGCGTAAATCCGGGAGGACAGTACGAGCAGTACTTC
16	-	-	TRBV3-1/TRBV3-2	TRBJ2-7	CASSQDRRPPAPEQYF	TGTGCCAGCAGCCAAGATCGGAGGCCTCCGGCGCCCGAGCAGTACTTC
14	TRBD2	-	TRBV18	TRBJ2-7	CASSPPGLAYEQYF	TGTGCCAGCTCACCACCGGGACTAGCCTACGAGCAGTACTTC
14	-	-	TRBV10-3	TRBJ2-7	CAISERASAYEQYF	TGTGCCATCAGTGAGAGAGCATCCGCCTACGAGCAGTACTTC
12	-	-	TRBV28	TRBJ2-7	CASSIRGYEQYF	TGTGCCAGCAGTATAAGGGGGTACGAGCAGTACTTC
14	TRBD1	-	TRBV19	TRBJ1-5	CASSIGQGVGPQHF	TGTGCCAGTAGTATCGGTCAGGGGGTGGGGCCCCAGCATTTT
15	-	-	TRBV27	TRBJ1-2	CASSLPDRANYGYTF	TGTGCCAGCAGTTTACCGGACAGAGCTAACTATGGCTACACCTTC
16	TRBD2	-	TRBV10-3	TRBJ2-7	CAISDPGGTSGKEQYF	TGTGCCATCAGTGACCCGGGGGGGACTAGCGGGAAGGAGCAGTACTTC
12	TRBD2	-	TRBV30	TRBJ2-5	CAWTSGQETQYF	TGTGCCTGGACTAGCGGCCAAGAGACCCAGTACTTC